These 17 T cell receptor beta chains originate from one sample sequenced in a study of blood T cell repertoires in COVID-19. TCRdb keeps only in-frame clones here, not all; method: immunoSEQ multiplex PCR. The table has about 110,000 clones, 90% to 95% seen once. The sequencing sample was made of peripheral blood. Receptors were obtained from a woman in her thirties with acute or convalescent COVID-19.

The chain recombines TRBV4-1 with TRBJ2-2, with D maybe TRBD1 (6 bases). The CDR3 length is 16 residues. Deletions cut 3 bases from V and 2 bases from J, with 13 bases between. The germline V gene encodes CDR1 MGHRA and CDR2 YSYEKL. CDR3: CASSQIGQLNTGELFF. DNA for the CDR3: TGCGCCAGCAGCCAGATAGGACAGCTCAACACCGGGGAGCTGTTTTTT.

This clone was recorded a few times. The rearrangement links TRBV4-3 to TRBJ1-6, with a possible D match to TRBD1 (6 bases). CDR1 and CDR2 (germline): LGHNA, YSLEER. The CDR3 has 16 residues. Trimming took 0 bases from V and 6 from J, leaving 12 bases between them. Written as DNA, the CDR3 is TGCGCCAGCAGCCAAGACACAGGGTGGATTAATTCACCCCTCCACTTT. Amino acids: CASSQDTGWINSPLHF.

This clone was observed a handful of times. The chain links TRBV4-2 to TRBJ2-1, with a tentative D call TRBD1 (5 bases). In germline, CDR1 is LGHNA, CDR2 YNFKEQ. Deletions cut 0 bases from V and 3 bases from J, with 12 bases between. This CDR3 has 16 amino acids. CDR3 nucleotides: TGTGCCAGCAGCCAAGATCTTCTCAGGGTCTACAATGAGCAGTTCTTC. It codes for CASSQDLLRVYNEQFF.

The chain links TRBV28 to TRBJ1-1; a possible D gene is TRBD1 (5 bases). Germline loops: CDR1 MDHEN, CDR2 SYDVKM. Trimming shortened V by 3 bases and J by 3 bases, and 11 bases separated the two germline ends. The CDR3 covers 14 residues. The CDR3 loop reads CASSFWRRDTEAFF. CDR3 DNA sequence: TGTGCCAGCAGTTTTTGGCGCAGGGACACTGAAGCTTTCTTT.

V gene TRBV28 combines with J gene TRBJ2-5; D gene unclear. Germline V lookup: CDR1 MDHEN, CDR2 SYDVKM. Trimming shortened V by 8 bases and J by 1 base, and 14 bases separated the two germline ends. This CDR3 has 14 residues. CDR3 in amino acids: CASGPLLTQETQYF. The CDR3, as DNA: TGTGCCAGCGGTCCGTTGCTAACCCAAGAGACCCAGTACTTC.

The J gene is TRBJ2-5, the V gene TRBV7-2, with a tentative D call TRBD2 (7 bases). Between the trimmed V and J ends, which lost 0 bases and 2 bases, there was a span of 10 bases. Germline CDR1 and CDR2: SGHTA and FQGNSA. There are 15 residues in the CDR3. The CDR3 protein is CASSLAGGAQETQYF. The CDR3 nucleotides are TGTGCCAGCAGCTTAGCGGGGGGGGCACAAGAGACCCAGTACTTC.

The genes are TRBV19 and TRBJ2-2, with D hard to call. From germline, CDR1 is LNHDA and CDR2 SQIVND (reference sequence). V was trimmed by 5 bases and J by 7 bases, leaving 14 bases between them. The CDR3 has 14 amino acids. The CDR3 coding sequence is TGTGCCAGTAGTGGGCAAGGATTTGACGGGGAGCTGTTTTTT. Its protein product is CASSGQGFDGELFF.

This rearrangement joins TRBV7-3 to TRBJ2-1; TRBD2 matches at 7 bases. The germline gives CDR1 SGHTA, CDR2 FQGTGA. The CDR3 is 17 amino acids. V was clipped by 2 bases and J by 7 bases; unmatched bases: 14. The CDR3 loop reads CASSLGPWGSGSNEQFF. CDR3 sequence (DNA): TGTGCCAGCAGCTTAGGCCCCTGGGGTAGCGGGTCTAATGAGCAGTTCTTC.

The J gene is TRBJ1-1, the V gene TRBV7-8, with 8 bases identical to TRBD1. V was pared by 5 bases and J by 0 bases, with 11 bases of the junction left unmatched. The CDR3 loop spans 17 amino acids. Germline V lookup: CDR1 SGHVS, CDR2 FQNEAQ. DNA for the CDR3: TGTGCCAGCAGCCAGGGGGTGGCAGGGGGCGTGAACACTGAAGCTTTCTTT. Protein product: CASSQGVAGGVNTEAFF.

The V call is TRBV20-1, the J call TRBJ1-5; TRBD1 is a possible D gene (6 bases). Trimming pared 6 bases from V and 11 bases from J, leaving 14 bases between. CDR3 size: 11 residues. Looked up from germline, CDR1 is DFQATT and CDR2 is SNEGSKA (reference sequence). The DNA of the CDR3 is TGCAGTGCCGGACGGTCAGGGGCCCAGCATTTT. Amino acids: CSAGRSGAQHF.

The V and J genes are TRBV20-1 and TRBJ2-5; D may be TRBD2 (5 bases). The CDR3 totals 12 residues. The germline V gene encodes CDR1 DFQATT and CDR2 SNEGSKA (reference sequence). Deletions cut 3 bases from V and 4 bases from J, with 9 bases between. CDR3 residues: CSASDGIETQYF. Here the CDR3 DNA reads TGCAGTGCTAGTGACGGGATAGAGACCCAGTACTTC.

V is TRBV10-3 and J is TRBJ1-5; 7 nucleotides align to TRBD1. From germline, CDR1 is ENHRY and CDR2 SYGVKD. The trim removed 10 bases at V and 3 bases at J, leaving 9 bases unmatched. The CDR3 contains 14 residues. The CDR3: CATEDRRANQPQHF. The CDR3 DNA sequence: TGTGCCACCGAGGACAGGCGGGCCAATCAGCCCCAGCATTTT.

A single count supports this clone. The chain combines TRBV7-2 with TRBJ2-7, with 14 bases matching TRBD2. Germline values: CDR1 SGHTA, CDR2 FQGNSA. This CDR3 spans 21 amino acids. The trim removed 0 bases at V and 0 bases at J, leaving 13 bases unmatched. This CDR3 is CASSLAPSVRGTSGSSYEQYF. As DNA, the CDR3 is TGTGCCAGCAGCTTAGCGCCATCGGTAAGAGGGACTAGCGGGAGCTCCTACGAGCAGTACTTC.

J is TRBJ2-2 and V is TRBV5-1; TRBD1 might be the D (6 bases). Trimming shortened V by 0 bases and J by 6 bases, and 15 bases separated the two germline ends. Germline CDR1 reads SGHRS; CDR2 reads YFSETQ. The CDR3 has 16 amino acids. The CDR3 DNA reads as TGCGCCAGCAGCTTGGAGGGACAACTTTCCGCCGGGGAGCTGTTTTTT. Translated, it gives CASSLEGQLSAGELFF.

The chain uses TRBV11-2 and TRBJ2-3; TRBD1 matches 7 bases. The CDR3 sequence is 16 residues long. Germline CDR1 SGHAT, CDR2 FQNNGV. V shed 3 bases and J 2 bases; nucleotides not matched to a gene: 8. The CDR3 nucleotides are TGTGCCAGCAGCTTGGCCAAACAGGGGCCCACAGATACGCAGTATTTT. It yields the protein CASSLAKQGPTDTQYF.

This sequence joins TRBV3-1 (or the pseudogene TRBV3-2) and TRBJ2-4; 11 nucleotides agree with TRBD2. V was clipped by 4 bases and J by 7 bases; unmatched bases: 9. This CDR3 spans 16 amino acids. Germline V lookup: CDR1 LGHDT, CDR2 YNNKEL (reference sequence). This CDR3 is CASSRPTSGTANIQYF. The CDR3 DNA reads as TGTGCCAGCAGCCGGCCGACTAGCGGGACGGCTAACATTCAGTACTTC.

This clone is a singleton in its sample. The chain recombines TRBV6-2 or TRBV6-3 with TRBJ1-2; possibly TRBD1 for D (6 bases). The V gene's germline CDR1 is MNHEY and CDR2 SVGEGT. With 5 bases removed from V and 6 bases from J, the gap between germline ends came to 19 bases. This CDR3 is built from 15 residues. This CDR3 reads CASSLYRAGLNGYTF. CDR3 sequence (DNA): TGTGCCAGCAGTCTGTACAGGGCTGGTTTGAATGGCTACACCTTC.